Below, 5 T cell receptor beta chains from the same sample are listed, as sequenced in a study of blood T cell repertoires in COVID-19. The table came from immunoSEQ multiplex PCR; TCRdb's copy has only in-frame clones and leaves some out. Altogether more than 200,000 clones are present, 75% to 90% being singletons, with the ten largest covering under 2%. Sequenced input: peripheral blood. The receptors derive from a man younger than 40 with active or convalescent COVID-19.

V is TRBV4-1 and J is TRBJ2-5; D uncertain. The V and J ends lost 4 bases and 2 bases respectively, with 14 bases between them. CDR1 is MGHRA and CDR2 is YSYEKL in the germline V gene. The CDR3 extends over 15 amino acids. The CDR3 reads CASSPLAAAQETQYF. DNA of the CDR3: TGCGCCAGCAGCCCCCTGGCGGCCGCGCAAGAGACCCAGTACTTC.

The chain has TRBV18 and TRBJ1-4; the D is unclear. CDR1 is KGHSH, CDR2 LQKENI, per germline. V was clipped by 2 bases and J by 6 bases, with 10 bases between them. The CDR3 length is 14 residues. Here the CDR3 DNA reads TGTGCCAGCTCACCAGAGTGGGCCGATGAAAAACTGTTTTTT. Protein sequence: CASSPEWADEKLFF.

The chain is built from TRBV4-3 and TRBJ1-2; tentatively, D is TRBD1 (5 bases). With 2 bases removed from V and 6 bases from J, the gap between germline ends came to 16 bases. Germline V lookup: CDR1 LGHNA, CDR2 YSLEER. The CDR3 is 15 residues long. CDR3 sequence: CASSQNLGTSDGYTF. Written as DNA, the CDR3 is TGCGCCAGCAGCCAAAACTTGGGGACTTCGGATGGCTACACCTTC.

The chain combines TRBV19 with TRBJ1-2; 8 bases agree with TRBD1. The trim removed 1 base at V and 3 bases at J, leaving 7 bases unmatched. The CDR3 totals 16 residues. The germline V gene encodes CDR1 LNHDA and CDR2 SQIVND (reference sequence). CDR3 sequence: CASSIVPGGADYGYTF. The CDR3 region has the DNA TGTGCCAGTAGTATAGTGCCAGGGGGCGCGGACTATGGCTACACCTTC.

This clone was found once. The chain uses TRBV3-1 (or the pseudogene TRBV3-2) and TRBJ1-1; D unclear. Germline CDR1 LGHDT, CDR2 YNNKEL (reference sequence). CDR3 length: 16 amino acids. Trimming removed 7 bases at V and 4 bases at J, with 22 bases between. The CDR3 DNA follows: TGTGCCAGCACCCCCGAAAGTTTCGAAGTCGGCACTGAAGCTTTCTTT. This sequence encodes CASTPESFEVGTEAFF.